The 22 T cell receptor beta chains in this list originate from one sample, sequenced in a study of glioma-infiltrating T cells. Amplification of TCR alpha and beta CDR3 regions from RNA used iRepertoire nested multiplex PCR. Via MiXCR, TCRdb re-called the multiplex PCR reads, giving one row per CDR3 protein. The sample lists roughly 350,000 distinct CDR3 sequences, roughly two fifths seen once, with about 12% in the top ten. The sequenced material came from glioma tissue, nonneoplastic brain tissue, or PBMCs (not recorded which). Receptors were obtained from a human donor with low-grade glioma or glioblastoma, undergoing nonglioma brain surgery, or in good health (not recorded which).

This chain joins TRBV6-5 and TRBJ2-7, with TRBD2 identical over 11 bases. V lost 6 bases, J lost 2 bases, and 9 bases stayed unmatched. CDR1 and CDR2 (germline): MNHEY, SVGAGI. The CDR3 is made up of 16 amino acids. The CDR3 bases are TGTGCCAGCAGCGAAGGGACTAGCGGAATCCCCTACGAGCAGTACTTC. Translation: CASSEGTSGIPYEQYF.

Remarks on this clonotype: A single base separates this from a much larger clone, so it may be a read error. The CDR3 carries no conserved terminal phenylalanine or tryptophan, so it likely arises from a read error. The gene calls are TRBV20-1 and TRBJ2-1; D possibly uses TRBD1 or TRBD2 (6 bases each). Trimming took off 0 bases at V and 5 bases at J, with 17 bases between the two ends. From germline, CDR1 is DFQATT and CDR2 SNEGSKA (reference sequence). The CDR3 spans 16 residues. CDR3 bases: TGCAGTGCTAGAGATTCGCCGGCTAGGGGGGACAATGAGCAGTTCCTC. Protein: CSARDSPARGDNEQFL.

This clonotype was counted between two and nine times. The chain uses TRBV5-1 and TRBJ2-7, with 11 positions matching TRBD2. V shed 4 bases and J 2 bases; nucleotides not matched to a gene: 2. CDR3 length: 14 residues. Germline V gives CDR1 SGHRS, CDR2 YFSETQ. The DNA of the CDR3 is TGCGCCAGCAGCGAGACTAGCGGGGCCTACGAGCAGTACTTC. Translated: CASSETSGAYEQYF.

The chain links TRBV20-1 to TRBJ2-1; 15 bases line up with TRBD2. V shed 5 bases, J shed 9 bases, and the junction held 11 bases outside the gene matches. There are 16 residues in the CDR3. The germline CDR1 and CDR2 sequences are DFQATT and SNEGSKA (reference sequence). As DNA, the CDR3 is TGCAGTGCTGACGGACTAGCGGGAGGGCCCTCGGTTGAGCAGTTCTTC. It translates to CSADGLAGGPSVEQFF.

With respect to this clonotype: A much larger clone lies a single base off, so this may be a read error. The chain uses TRBV27 and TRBJ2-3, with a possible D match to TRBD2 (7 bases). V was trimmed by 5 bases and J by 5 bases, leaving 20 bases between them. Germline V lookup: CDR1 MNHEY, CDR2 SMNVEV (reference sequence). This CDR3 has 16 residues. CDR3 residues: CASSPETSARGDTQYF. In DNA, the CDR3 is TGTGCCAGCAGTCCCGAAACTAGCGCCAGGGGAGATACGCAGTATTTT.

The V call is TRBV28, the J call TRBJ2-4; the D gene is possibly TRBD1 (5 bases). CDR3 length: 12 residues. Germline CDR1 MDHEN, CDR2 SYDVKM. V lost 4 bases and J 5 bases, leaving 6 bases between the germline ends. For the CDR3, the DNA is TGTGCCAGCAGTTGGGGCGAAAACATTCAGTACTTC. Residues: CASSWGENIQYF.

Only a few counts were recorded for this clonotype. The V gene is TRBV28, the J gene TRBJ1-2; D uncertain. This CDR3 is built from 16 residues. V lost 6 bases, J lost 4 bases, and 21 bases lay in between. In germline, CDR1 is MDHEN, CDR2 SYDVKM. The CDR3 is CASSHGRTTVFYGYTF. Written as DNA, the CDR3 is TGTGCCAGCAGCCACGGAAGGACGACCGTCTTCTATGGCTACACCTTC.

This clonotype was counted a few times. The chain carries TRBV2 and TRBJ1-1; 8 bases are a match to TRBD1. The CDR3 sequence is 14 residues long. The germline CDR1 and CDR2 sequences are SNHLY and FYNNEI. J lost 5 bases, V lost 8 bases, and 10 bases had no gene match. CDR3 in DNA: TGTGCCAGCGTAAAGCAGGGGGCCAAAACTGAAGCTTTCTTT. It is translated as CASVKQGAKTEAFF.

This clonotype was detected ten times or more. The J gene is TRBJ2-5, the V gene TRBV20-1; D is uncertain. The germline gives CDR1 DFQATT, CDR2 SNEGSKA (reference sequence). The CDR3 is 11 residues long. Trimming cost V 0 bases and J 9 bases, with 8 bases left between them. CDR3 protein: CSARDGRAQYF. CDR3 sequence (DNA): TGCAGTGCTAGAGACGGCCGGGCCCAGTACTTC.

The chain has TRBV12-3 or TRBV12-4 and TRBJ1-6, with D perhaps matching TRBD1 (6 bases). With 6 bases removed from V and 7 bases from J, the gap between germline ends came to 19 bases. The CDR3 totals 16 residues. The CDR3 bases are TGTGCCAGCAGCTATCGAACCGGGACACTGAATTCACCCCTCCACTTT. Its translation is CASSYRTGTLNSPLHF.

This clonotype was observed a few times. The chain carries TRBV24-1 and TRBJ2-2; D may be TRBD2 (6 bases). The CDR3 loop spans 16 amino acids. The germline V gene encodes CDR1 KGHDR and CDR2 SFDVKD. Trimming shortened V by 3 bases and J by 2 bases, and 12 bases separated the two germline ends. The CDR3 region has the DNA TGTGCCACCAGTGATACGGACTATCGCAACACCGGGGAGCTGTTTTTT. Protein sequence: CATSDTDYRNTGELFF.

This clonotype was detected a few times. The V and J genes are TRBV19 and TRBJ1-5; D unclear. The germline CDR1 and CDR2 sequences are LNHDA and SQIVND (reference sequence). The CDR3 totals 16 residues. V lost 4 bases and J lost 1, with 14 bases in between. CDR3 DNA sequence: TGTGCCAGTAGTACGGTAGGGTTCCAAAGCAATCAGCCCCAGCATTTT. It specifies CASSTVGFQSNQPQHF. The whole variable domain, filled in from reference TRBV19 and TRBJ1-5, reads DGGITQSPKYLFRKEGQNVTLSCEQNLNHDAMYWYRQDPGQGLRLIYYSQIVNDFQKGDIAEGYSVSREKKESFPLTVTSAQKNPTAFYLCASSTVGFQSNQPQHFGDGTRLSIL.

In its sample, this clonotype was seen a few times. One base away lies a much larger clone, so this may be a sequencing read error. The rearrangement links TRBV20-1 to TRBJ2-7; D may correspond to TRBD1 or TRBD2 (5 bases each). CDR1 and CDR2 from the germline V gene are DFQATT and SNEGSKA (reference sequence). The CDR3 covers 14 residues. The CDR3 nucleotides are TGCAGTGCTACGGAGAAGGCGACAGACTACAAGCAGTACTTC. Protein sequence: CSATEKATDYKQYF.

This clonotype has ten or more counts. The chain recombines TRBV15 with TRBJ1-6; no definite D call. The CDR3 runs to 15 residues. Germline assignment: CDR1 LNHNV and CDR2 YYDKDF (reference sequence). Between the trimmed V and J ends, which lost 0 bases and 9 bases, there was a span of 12 bases. The CDR3 loop is CATSRDRIGSSPLHF. CDR3 coding DNA: TGTGCCACCAGCAGAGATCGAATAGGGAGTTCACCCCTCCACTTT. Full variable domain (missing parts from reference TRBV15 and TRBJ1-6): DAMVIQNPRYQVTQFGKPVTLSCSQTLNHNVMYWYQQKSSQAPKLLFHYYDKDFNNEADTPDNFQSRRPNTSFCFLDIRSPGLGDTAMYLCATSRDRIGSSPLHFGNGTRLTVT.

About this clonotype itself: Compared with germline, one end of the junction differs, possibly owing to a read error. The chain employs TRBV5-5 and TRBJ1-4; unclear D gene. The V gene's germline CDR1 is SGHKS and CDR2 YYEKEE (reference sequence). CDR3 length equals 14 residues. CDR3: CASSLWAAKEKLFF. The CDR3 region has the DNA TGTGCCAGCAGCTTGTGGGCGGCTAAAGAAAAACTGTTTTTT.

The chain joins TRBV15 to TRBJ2-7; 8 nucleotides line up with TRBD1. This CDR3 is 15 amino acids long. Trimming at V came to 0 bases and at J to 4 bases, leaving 5 bases not matched to a gene. Germline V gene lookup returns CDR1 LNHNV and CDR2 YYDKDF (reference sequence). CDR3: CATSRDAGGGYEQYF. As DNA, the CDR3 is TGTGCCACCAGCAGAGATGCAGGGGGCGGGTACGAGCAGTACTTC.

The chain is built from TRBV6-1 and TRBJ2-7; 10 nucleotides agree with TRBD1. Germline V gene lookup returns CDR1 MNHNS and CDR2 SASEGT. The length of the CDR3 is 15 residues. The ends lost 7 bases at V and 7 bases at J; junction bases unmatched: 13. This CDR3 reads CASTPPDRGLWEQYF. The CDR3 coding sequence is TGTGCCAGCACCCCCCCCGACAGGGGGCTTTGGGAGCAGTACTTC.

The chain carries TRBV7-2 and TRBJ2-2; D may match TRBD1 or TRBD2 (5 bases each). The ends were cut back, 5 bases at V and 4 bases at J, with 11 bases in the middle. The CDR3 is made up of 14 amino acids. Germline CDR1 SGHTA, CDR2 FQGNSA. The CDR3 reads CASSTNGATGELFF. The CDR3, as DNA: TGTGCCAGCAGCACTAACGGGGCCACCGGGGAGCTGTTTTTT.

The chain carries TRBV6-2 or TRBV6-3 and TRBJ2-3; tentative D call: TRBD2 (5 bases). Trimming pared 5 bases from V and 2 bases from J, leaving 20 bases between. The CDR3 is 17 residues long. Germline CDR1 reads MNHEY; CDR2 reads SVGEGT. CDR3 residues: CASSTARVAGLTDTQYF. The CDR3 coding sequence is TGTGCCAGCAGTACGGCCCGGGTGGCGGGCCTCACAGATACGCAGTATTTT.

This clonotype has ten or more counts. This sequence joins TRBV6-2 or TRBV6-3 and TRBJ2-7; 11 bases map to TRBD1. V shed 6 bases, J shed 7 bases, and the junction held 8 bases outside the gene matches. CDR1 and CDR2 (germline): MNHEY, SVGEGT. The CDR3 totals 14 residues. CDR3 residues: CASSRTGGLREQYF. The CDR3 nucleotides read TGTGCCAGCAGCAGGACAGGGGGCCTACGAGAGCAGTACTTC.

This clonotype was counted ten times or more. The rearrangement links TRBV2 to TRBJ2-1, with D possibly TRBD2 on 5 matching bases. Trimming took off 8 bases at V and 3 bases at J, with 8 bases between the two ends. CDR1 SNHLY and CDR2 FYNNEI come from the germline V gene. The CDR3 has 12 amino acids. CDR3 protein: CASGRDYNEQFF. The CDR3 nucleotides are TGTGCCAGCGGACGGGACTACAATGAGCAGTTCTTC.

As regards this clonotype: This may stem from a read error, because a much larger clone lies one nucleotide away. The rearrangement joins TRBV6-2 or TRBV6-3 to TRBJ1-4; D unresolved. The CDR3 is 13 amino acids. The germline CDR1 and CDR2 sequences are MNHEY and SVGEGT. CDR3 loop: CASSYGPNEKLLF. CDR3 DNA: TGTGCCAGCAGTTACGGACCGAATGAAAAACTGCTTTTT.